Listed below are T cell receptor beta chains from one sample, sequenced in a study of T cell responses to AZD1222 COVID-19 vaccine. Repertoires were generated with immunoSEQ multiplex PCR, while TCRdb's copy carries only in-frame clones and drops some. The sample has roughly 110,000 clones; over 80% are singletons. This sample comprised peripheral blood, obtained 28 days after the second AZD1222 dose. The origin of the receptors is an adult who received the AZD1222 COVID-19 vaccine. CDR3s include the opening cysteine and the closing phenylalanine or tryptophan. A D gene is named only where the DNA matches it firmly. Size tells how often a clone was seen (once, few, many) or the class of an expanded clone, and some rows leave it out.

D: NA; V: TRBV3-1/TRBV3-2; J: TRBJ1-1; size: NA; CDR3: CASSVWGDTEAFF; DNA: TGTGCCAGCAGCGTATGGGGGGATACTGAAGCTTTCTTT
D: TRBD1; V: TRBV28; J: TRBJ2-7; size: NA; CDR3: CASSLYIPQGRGYGRTTAQYF; DNA: TGTGCCAGCAGCCTTTATATACCACAGGGGAGAGGCTATGGAAGAACTACGGCCCAGTACTTC
D: NA; V: TRBV4-2; J: TRBJ1-1; size: NA; CDR3: CASSQEGGGLGTEAFF; DNA: TGTGCCAGCAGCCAGGAGGGGGGGGGCCTCGGAACTGAAGCTTTCTTT
D: NA; V: TRBV27; J: TRBJ1-1; size: once; CDR3: CASSPYMWGRGNTEAFF; DNA: TGTGCCAGCAGTCCATACATGTGGGGGAGAGGGAACACTGAAGCTTTCTTT
D: NA; V: TRBV3-1/TRBV3-2; J: TRBJ2-1; size: NA; CDR3: CASSHDPLYNEQFF; DNA: TGTGCCAGCAGCCACGACCCCCTATACAATGAGCAGTTCTTC
D: TRBD2; V: TRBV5-1; J: TRBJ2-5; size: NA; CDR3: CASSGRAVAGVGETQYF; DNA: TGCGCCAGCAGCGGGAGGGCCGTAGCGGGAGTTGGCGAGACCCAGTACTTC
D: NA; V: TRBV5-6; J: TRBJ1-1; size: NA; CDR3: CASSLMNTEAFF; DNA: TGTGCCAGCAGCTTAATGAACACTGAAGCTTTCTTT
D: NA; V: TRBV6-5; J: TRBJ2-7; size: NA; CDR3: CASRFYGGSSYEQYF; DNA: TGTGCCAGCAGGTTTTATGGGGGTAGCTCCTACGAGCAGTACTTC
D: NA; V: TRBV7-6; J: TRBJ1-4; size: NA; CDR3: CASSQRRDGNEKLFF; DNA: TGTGCCAGCAGCCAACGCCGGGACGGGAATGAAAAACTGTTTTTT
D: TRBD2; V: TRBV6-2/TRBV6-3; J: TRBJ2-7; size: NA; CDR3: CASSYSQAGGPYEQYF; DNA: TGTGCCAGCAGTTACTCCCAAGCGGGAGGGCCCTACGAGCAGTACTTC
D: TRBD1; V: TRBV19; J: TRBJ1-5; size: NA; CDR3: CASMTGTQPQHF; DNA: TGTGCCAGTATGACAGGGACCCAGCCCCAGCATTTT
D: TRBD1; V: TRBV4-1; J: TRBJ2-6; size: NA; CDR3: CASSQTRDRGSGANVLTF; DNA: TGCGCCAGCAGCCAAACCCGGGACAGGGGGTCTGGGGCCAACGTCCTGACTTTC
D: TRBD1; V: TRBV28; J: TRBJ1-1; size: NA; CDR3: CASSPPRRAGGDTEAFF; DNA: TGTGCCAGCAGTCCACCCCGACGGGCAGGGGGCGACACTGAAGCTTTCTTT
D: NA; V: TRBV10-3; J: TRBJ1-1; size: NA; CDR3: CATIRGGAQYTEAFF; DNA: TGTGCCACCATAAGGGGGGGGGCGCAGTACACTGAAGCTTTCTTT
D: NA; V: TRBV7-3; J: TRBJ2-3; size: NA; CDR3: CASKVLDTQYF; DNA: TGTGCCAGCAAGGTCCTGGATACGCAGTATTTT
D: TRBD1; V: TRBV18; J: TRBJ1-2; size: NA; CDR3: CASSPRDRGGYTF; DNA: TGTGCCAGCTCACCACGGGACAGGGGAGGCTACACCTTC
D: TRBD1; V: TRBV7-9; J: TRBJ2-7; size: NA; CDR3: CASSLPGQGAYEQYF; DNA: TGTGCCAGCAGCTTACCGGGACAGGGAGCTTACGAGCAGTACTTC
D: NA; V: TRBV28; J: TRBJ2-1; size: once; CDR3: CASSLLAGEQFF; DNA: TGTGCCAGCAGTTTACTGGCAGGGGAGCAGTTCTTC
D: NA; V: TRBV3-1/TRBV3-2; J: TRBJ1-2; size: NA; CDR3: CASSQVLGWDGYTF; DNA: TGTGCCAGCAGCCAAGTTCTGGGGTGGGATGGCTACACCTTC
D: NA; V: TRBV7-6; J: TRBJ1-1; size: NA; CDR3: CASSFQTNMNTEAFF; DNA: TGTGCCAGCAGCTTCCAGACAAATATGAACACTGAAGCTTTCTTT
D: NA; V: TRBV12-3/TRBV12-4; J: TRBJ1-2; size: NA; CDR3: CASSLSELYGYTF; DNA: TGTGCCAGCAGTTTAAGCGAACTCTATGGCTACACCTTC
D: TRBD2; V: TRBV5-4; J: TRBJ2-1; size: NA; CDR3: CASSLGLAGQNEQFF; DNA: TGTGCCAGCAGCTTGGGACTAGCGGGGCAGAATGAGCAGTTCTTC
D: NA; V: TRBV6-6; J: TRBJ1-6; size: few; CDR3: CASRGQGHAFHF; DNA: TGTGCCAGCAGAGGTCAGGGGCACGCTTTCCACTTT
D: NA; V: TRBV4-3; J: TRBJ2-7; size: NA; CDR3: CASSQDLSGTYEQYF; DNA: TGCGCCAGCAGCCAAGATTTGTCGGGAACCTACGAGCAGTACTTC
D: NA; V: TRBV4-2; J: TRBJ1-4; size: NA; CDR3: CASSQELAGIEKLFF; DNA: TGTGCCAGCAGCCAAGAACTTGCAGGGATTGAAAAACTGTTTTTT
D: TRBD1; V: TRBV11-3; J: TRBJ2-2; size: NA; CDR3: CASSSGQGRTGELFF; DNA: TGTGCCAGCAGCTCCGGACAGGGTCGGACCGGGGAGCTGTTTTTT
D: NA; V: TRBV19; J: TRBJ1-3; size: NA; CDR3: CASTTPRGHSGNTIYF; DNA: TGTGCCAGTACCACCCCCAGGGGACACTCTGGAAACACCATATATTTT
D: TRBD1; V: TRBV19; J: TRBJ1-5; size: NA; CDR3: CASNSGGWGQESREPNQPQHF; DNA: TGTGCCAGTAACTCCGGGGGCTGGGGACAGGAGTCCCGAGAACCCAATCAGCCCCAGCATTTT
D: NA; V: TRBV27; J: TRBJ1-1; size: NA; CDR3: CASSLNGANTEAFF; DNA: TGTGCCAGCAGTTTAAACGGAGCCAACACTGAAGCTTTCTTT